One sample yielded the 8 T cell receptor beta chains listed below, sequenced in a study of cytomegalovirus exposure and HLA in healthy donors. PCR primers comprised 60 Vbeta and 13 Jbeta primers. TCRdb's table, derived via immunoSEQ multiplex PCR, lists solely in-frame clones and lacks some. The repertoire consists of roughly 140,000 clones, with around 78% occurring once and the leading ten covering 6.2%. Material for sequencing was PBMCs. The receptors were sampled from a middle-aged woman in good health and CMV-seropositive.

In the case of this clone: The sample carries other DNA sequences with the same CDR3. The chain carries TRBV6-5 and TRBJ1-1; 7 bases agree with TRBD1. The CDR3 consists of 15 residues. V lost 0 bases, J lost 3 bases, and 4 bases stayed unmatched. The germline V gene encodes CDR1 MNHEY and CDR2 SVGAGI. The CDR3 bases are TGTGCCAGCAGTTACTCCCGCACAGGGGACACTGAAGCTTTCTTT. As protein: CASSYSRTGDTEAFF.

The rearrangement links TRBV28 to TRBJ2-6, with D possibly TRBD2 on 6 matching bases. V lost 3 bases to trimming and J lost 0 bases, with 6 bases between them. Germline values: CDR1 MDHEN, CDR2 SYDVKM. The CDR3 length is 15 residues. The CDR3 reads CASSLGGSGANVLTF. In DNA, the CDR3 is TGTGCCAGCAGTTTGGGGGGCTCTGGGGCCAACGTCCTGACTTTC.

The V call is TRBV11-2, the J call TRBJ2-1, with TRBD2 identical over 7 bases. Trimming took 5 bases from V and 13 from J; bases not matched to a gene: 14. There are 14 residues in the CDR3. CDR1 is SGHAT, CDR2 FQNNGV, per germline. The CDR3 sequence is CASSRYGTTVSQFF. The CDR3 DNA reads TGTGCCAGCAGCCGATACGGGACTACCGTAAGTCAGTTCTTC. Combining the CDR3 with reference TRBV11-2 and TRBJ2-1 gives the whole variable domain EAGVAQSPRYKIIEKRQSVAFWCNPISGHATLYWYQQILGQGPKLLIQFQNNGVVDDSQLPKDRFSAERLKGVDSTLKIQPAKLEDSAVYLCASSRYGTTVSQFFGPGTRLTVL.

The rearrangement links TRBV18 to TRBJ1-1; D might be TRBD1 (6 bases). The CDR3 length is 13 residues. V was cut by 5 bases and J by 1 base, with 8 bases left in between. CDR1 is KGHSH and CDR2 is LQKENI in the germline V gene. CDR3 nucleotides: TGTGCCAGCTCATCAGGGGAGAACACTGAAGCTTTCTTT. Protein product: CASSSGENTEAFF.

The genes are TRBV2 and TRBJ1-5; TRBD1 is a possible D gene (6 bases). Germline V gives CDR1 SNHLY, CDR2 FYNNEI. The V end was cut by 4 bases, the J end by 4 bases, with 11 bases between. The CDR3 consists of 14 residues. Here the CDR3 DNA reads TGTGCCAGCAGTGTGGGGGCGCCGAATCAGCCCCAGCATTTT. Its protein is CASSVGAPNQPQHF. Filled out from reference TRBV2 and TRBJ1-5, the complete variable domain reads EPEVTQTPSHQVTQMGQEVILRCVPISNHLYFYWYRQILGQKVEFLVSFYNNEISEKSEIFDDQFSVERPDGSNFTLKIRSTKLEDSAMYFCASSVGAPNQPQHFGDGTRLSIL.

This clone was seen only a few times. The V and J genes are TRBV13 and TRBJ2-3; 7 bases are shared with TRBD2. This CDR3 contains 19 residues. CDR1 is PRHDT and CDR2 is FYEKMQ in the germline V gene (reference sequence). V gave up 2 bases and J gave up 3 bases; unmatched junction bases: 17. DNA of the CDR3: TGTGCCAGCAGCTTAACCCTCCCCGGCGCGGGAGCGGGAACAGATACGCAGTATTTT. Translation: CASSLTLPGAGAGTDTQYF. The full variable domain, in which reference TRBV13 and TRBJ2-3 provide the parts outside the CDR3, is AAGVIQSPRHLIKEKRETATLKCYPIPRHDTVYWYQQGPGQDPQFLISFYEKMQSDKGSIPDRFSAQQFSDYHSELNMSSLELGDSALYFCASSLTLPGAGAGTDTQYFGPGTRLTVL.

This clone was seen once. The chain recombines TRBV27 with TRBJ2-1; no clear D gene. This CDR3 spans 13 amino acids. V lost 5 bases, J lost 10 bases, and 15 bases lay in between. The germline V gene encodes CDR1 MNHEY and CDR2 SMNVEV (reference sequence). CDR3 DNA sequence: TGTGCCAGCAGTCCCGCCCCCCACAGAGAGCAGTTCTTC. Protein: CASSPAPHREQFF.

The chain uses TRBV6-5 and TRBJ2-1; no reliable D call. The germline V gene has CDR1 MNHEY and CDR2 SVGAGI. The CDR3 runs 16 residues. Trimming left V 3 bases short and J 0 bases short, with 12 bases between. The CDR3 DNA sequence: TGTGCCAGCAGTTATCCGACCCACAGCTCCTACAATGAGCAGTTCTTC. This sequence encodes CASSYPTHSSYNEQFF.